A selection of T cell receptor beta chains follows, all from one sample in a study of blood T cell repertoires in COVID-19. Using immunoSEQ multiplex PCR, the repertoire was profiled, and TCRdb retains in-frame clones only, with some absent. The profile shows 27,000 or so clones, around 88% of them singletons. Sequenced input: peripheral blood. The receptors here all came from a human donor in a cohort sampled during active COVID-19. Both conserved end residues are part of each CDR3. The order of the fields is J gene, V gene, clone size, D gene, CDR3 protein, CDR3 DNA. The D gene is left open where the match is weak. The size entry is marked missing in some rows and otherwise reads once, few, many or a size class.

j_call: TRBJ1-1
v_call: TRBV6-4
clone_size: .
d_call: .
cdr3_aa: CASSEAGGFRTEAFF
cdr3_nt: TGTGCCAGCAGTGAGGCCGGAGGGTTCCGCACTGAAGCTTTCTTT

j_call: TRBJ2-2
v_call: TRBV11-3
clone_size: .
d_call: .
cdr3_aa: CASSLQGTGTGELFF
cdr3_nt: TGTGCCAGCAGCTTGCAGGGCACAGGCACCGGGGAGCTGTTTTTT

j_call: TRBJ1-6
v_call: TRBV2
clone_size: once
d_call: .
cdr3_aa: CASSEGGEGLVSPLHF
cdr3_nt: TGTGCCAGCAGTGAAGGGGGAGAGGGCTTAGTTTCACCCCTCCACTTT

j_call: TRBJ2-1
v_call: TRBV7-3
clone_size: .
d_call: TRBD2
cdr3_aa: CASSPGLAGGLEQFF
cdr3_nt: TGTGCCAGCAGCCCTGGACTAGCGGGGGGGCTTGAGCAGTTCTTC

j_call: TRBJ1-4
v_call: TRBV30
clone_size: .
d_call: .
cdr3_aa: CAWSRLATNEKLFF
cdr3_nt: TGTGCCTGGAGTCGACTGGCAACTAATGAAAAACTGTTTTTT

j_call: TRBJ1-6
v_call: TRBV7-3
clone_size: .
d_call: TRBD1
cdr3_aa: CASSLTTGSSPLHF
cdr3_nt: TGTGCCAGCAGCTTAACGACAGGGAGTTCACCCCTCCACTTT

j_call: TRBJ2-7
v_call: TRBV3-1/TRBV3-2
clone_size: few
d_call: .
cdr3_aa: CASSPHRDSYEQYF
cdr3_nt: TGTGCCAGCAGCCCCCACAGGGATTCCTACGAGCAGTACTTC

j_call: TRBJ2-7
v_call: TRBV29-1
clone_size: .
d_call: .
cdr3_aa: CSTGGGGYEQYF
cdr3_nt: TGCAGCACTGGTGGGGGCGGCTACGAGCAGTACTTC

j_call: TRBJ1-4
v_call: TRBV25-1
clone_size: .
d_call: TRBD1
cdr3_aa: CASSDSGGKNEKLFF
cdr3_nt: TGTGCCAGCAGTGACTCAGGGGGGAAAAATGAAAAACTGTTTTTT

j_call: TRBJ1-2
v_call: TRBV19
clone_size: .
d_call: .
cdr3_aa: CASSDRVYGYTF
cdr3_nt: TGTGCCAGTAGCGACAGAGTATATGGCTACACCTTC

j_call: TRBJ1-1
v_call: TRBV18
clone_size: few
d_call: .
cdr3_aa: CASSLWQGVNTEAFF
cdr3_nt: TGTGCCAGCTCACTTTGGCAAGGGGTCAACACTGAAGCTTTCTTT

j_call: TRBJ1-2
v_call: TRBV2
clone_size: .
d_call: .
cdr3_aa: CASSERAGHPLGGYTF
cdr3_nt: TGTGCCAGCAGTGAAAGGGCAGGGCATCCTTTGGGTGGCTACACCTTC

j_call: TRBJ1-1
v_call: TRBV5-1
clone_size: few
d_call: .
cdr3_aa: CASSLAGDDTEAFF
cdr3_nt: TGCGCCAGCAGCTTGGCAGGGGATGACACTGAAGCTTTCTTT

j_call: TRBJ2-2
v_call: TRBV5-6
clone_size: .
d_call: TRBD1
cdr3_aa: CASRVQGLNTGELFF
cdr3_nt: TGTGCCAGCAGAGTACAGGGGTTGAACACCGGGGAGCTGTTTTTT

j_call: TRBJ2-7
v_call: TRBV27
clone_size: once
d_call: .
cdr3_aa: CASSLSHYEQYF
cdr3_nt: TGTGCCAGCAGTTTATCCCACTACGAGCAGTACTTC

j_call: TRBJ1-4
v_call: TRBV7-8
clone_size: .
d_call: .
cdr3_aa: CASGDTPEKLFF
cdr3_nt: TGTGCCAGCGGGGACACTCCTGAGAAACTGTTTTTT

j_call: TRBJ2-5
v_call: TRBV6-5
clone_size: .
d_call: TRBD2
cdr3_aa: CASSYSLAGGRETQYF
cdr3_nt: TGTGCCAGCAGTTACTCCCTGGCGGGGGGTAGAGAGACCCAGTACTTC

j_call: TRBJ1-1
v_call: TRBV3-1/TRBV3-2
clone_size: once
d_call: .
cdr3_aa: CASSQDRAAFF
cdr3_nt: TGTGCCAGCAGCCAAGATCGCGCAGCTTTCTTT

j_call: TRBJ1-2
v_call: TRBV18
clone_size: .
d_call: TRBD1
cdr3_aa: CASSTGPFGQGNYGYTF
cdr3_nt: TGTGCCAGCTCAACCGGACCCTTTGGACAGGGAAACTATGGCTACACCTTC

j_call: TRBJ2-1
v_call: TRBV5-1
clone_size: .
d_call: .
cdr3_aa: CASSLAAGSVNEQFF
cdr3_nt: TGCGCCAGCAGCTTGGCCGCAGGGTCGGTCAATGAGCAGTTCTTC

j_call: TRBJ2-1
v_call: TRBV19
clone_size: .
d_call: .
cdr3_aa: CASSRGFEQFF
cdr3_nt: TGTGCCAGTAGCCGGGGGTTTGAGCAGTTCTTC

j_call: TRBJ1-5
v_call: TRBV3-1/TRBV3-2
clone_size: .
d_call: TRBD1
cdr3_aa: CASSPWTGERSNQPQHF
cdr3_nt: TGTGCCAGCAGCCCCTGGACAGGAGAGAGAAGCAATCAGCCCCAGCATTTT

j_call: TRBJ1-3
v_call: TRBV5-5
clone_size: .
d_call: .
cdr3_aa: CASSPQSSGNTIYF
cdr3_nt: TGTGCCAGCAGTCCACAGAGCTCTGGAAACACCATATATTTT

j_call: TRBJ2-7
v_call: TRBV5-4
clone_size: few
d_call: TRBD1
cdr3_aa: CASSLAGTGVSYEQYF
cdr3_nt: TGTGCCAGCAGCTTGGCAGGGACAGGGGTCTCCTACGAGCAGTACTTC

j_call: TRBJ2-1
v_call: TRBV11-3
clone_size: once
d_call: .
cdr3_aa: CASSLDGAGRYNEQFF
cdr3_nt: TGTGCCAGCAGCTTAGATGGGGCAGGGCGCTACAATGAGCAGTTCTTC

j_call: TRBJ2-3
v_call: TRBV7-9
clone_size: .
d_call: .
cdr3_aa: CASSLGSNGDTQYF
cdr3_nt: TGTGCCAGCAGCCTAGGCTCCAACGGGGATACGCAGTATTTT

j_call: TRBJ2-7
v_call: TRBV7-6
clone_size: .
d_call: .
cdr3_aa: CASSLDRPGEQYF
cdr3_nt: TGTGCCAGCAGCTTAGACCGACCGGGAGAGCAGTACTTC

j_call: TRBJ2-5
v_call: TRBV20-1
clone_size: .
d_call: TRBD1
cdr3_aa: CSASWDRSLQETQYF
cdr3_nt: TGCAGTGCTAGTTGGGACAGGTCACTACAAGAGACCCAGTACTTC

j_call: TRBJ1-2
v_call: TRBV6-2/TRBV6-3
clone_size: .
d_call: .
cdr3_aa: CASSLGAQGSGYTF
cdr3_nt: TGTGCCAGCAGTCTCGGCGCTCAGGGGAGCGGCTACACCTTC

j_call: TRBJ2-2
v_call: TRBV29-1
clone_size: .
d_call: TRBD2
cdr3_aa: CSVEQQRGRYTGELFF
cdr3_nt: TGCAGCGTTGAACAACAGCGGGGGAGATACACCGGGGAGCTGTTTTTT

j_call: TRBJ2-3
v_call: TRBV7-2
clone_size: few
d_call: TRBD2
cdr3_aa: CASSLGAGSGKDTQYF
cdr3_nt: TGTGCCAGCAGCTTAGGGGCGGGTAGCGGGAAAGATACGCAGTATTTT

j_call: TRBJ1-2
v_call: TRBV6-6
clone_size: once
d_call: TRBD1
cdr3_aa: CASSTTTGMKGGYTF
cdr3_nt: TGTGCCAGCAGTACGACGACAGGGATGAAGGGCGGCTACACCTTC

j_call: TRBJ1-3
v_call: TRBV18
clone_size: .
d_call: TRBD1
cdr3_aa: CASSLTDRAGNTIYF
cdr3_nt: TGTGCCAGCTCACTGACGGACAGGGCTGGAAACACCATATATTTT

j_call: TRBJ1-2
v_call: TRBV23-1
clone_size: .
d_call: .
cdr3_aa: CASSQTPPDSQNYGYTF
cdr3_nt: TGCGCCAGCAGTCAAACCCCGCCGGACAGTCAAAACTATGGCTACACCTTC

j_call: TRBJ2-7
v_call: TRBV7-9
clone_size: .
d_call: .
cdr3_aa: CASSSRREIYEQYF
cdr3_nt: TGTGCCAGCAGCTCCCGCAGGGAAATCTACGAGCAGTACTTC

j_call: TRBJ2-3
v_call: TRBV7-3
clone_size: .
d_call: TRBD2
cdr3_aa: CASSFGGGRTDTQYF
cdr3_nt: TGTGCCAGCAGCTTCGGCGGGGGGCGCACAGATACGCAGTATTTT

j_call: TRBJ1-1
v_call: TRBV5-1
clone_size: .
d_call: TRBD1
cdr3_aa: CASSLAVLDRRNTEAFF
cdr3_nt: TGCGCCAGCAGCTTGGCCGTATTGGACAGGCGGAACACTGAAGCTTTCTTT

j_call: TRBJ2-2
v_call: TRBV24-1
clone_size: .
d_call: TRBD2
cdr3_aa: CATSLSGTPNTGELFF
cdr3_nt: TGTGCCACCAGTTTAAGCGGGACTCCGAACACCGGGGAGCTGTTTTTT

j_call: TRBJ2-1
v_call: TRBV7-3
clone_size: .
d_call: TRBD2
cdr3_aa: CASSSQRGDYNEQFF
cdr3_nt: TGTGCCAGCAGCTCCCAGCGGGGGGACTACAATGAGCAGTTCTTC

j_call: TRBJ2-5
v_call: TRBV9
clone_size: .
d_call: .
cdr3_aa: CASSDRQWGTQYF
cdr3_nt: TGTGCCAGCAGCGACCGACAGTGGGGGACCCAGTACTTC

j_call: TRBJ2-2
v_call: TRBV7-3
clone_size: .
d_call: .
cdr3_aa: CASSPNGGTGELFF
cdr3_nt: TGTGCCAGCAGCCCTAACGGGGGCACCGGGGAGCTGTTTTTT